These 10 T cell receptor beta chains were sequenced from one sample in a study of T cell responses to AZD1222 COVID-19 vaccine. Sequencing used immunoSEQ multiplex PCR; TCRdb keeps in-frame clones, though not all of them. The sample shows around 130,000 clones, 85% to 90% of them seen only once. The sequencing used peripheral blood, collected on day 0 of AZD1222 vaccination. These receptor sequences come from an adult in good health.

This clone was recorded a few times. The chain is built from TRBV30 and TRBJ1-1; 11 nucleotides line up with TRBD1. With 5 bases clipped from V and 10 bases from J, the junction kept 3 bases outside the gene matches. CDR3 size: 11 residues. Germline loops: CDR1 GTSNPN, CDR2 SVGIG (reference sequence). CDR3 nucleotide sequence: TGTGCCTGGGAAGGGACAGGGGGAGCTTTCTTT. It yields the protein CAWEGTGGAFF.

This clone was seen a single time. This chain joins TRBV28 and TRBJ2-1; 10 bases are a match to TRBD2. The ends lost 4 bases at V and 4 bases at J; junction bases unmatched: 7. The CDR3 contains 16 residues. CDR1 is MDHEN, CDR2 SYDVKM, per germline. Here the CDR3 DNA reads TGTGCCAGCAGTTACCTTAGCGGGAGGTTTTACAATGAGCAGTTCTTC. Amino acids: CASSYLSGRFYNEQFF.

This chain joins TRBV10-1 and TRBJ2-1; no clear D. Germline V gene data show CDR1 as WNHNN and CDR2 as SYGVQD (reference sequence). V lost 5 bases, J lost 5 bases, and 4 bases lay in between. The length of the CDR3 is 11 residues. The CDR3 sequence: CASSSDNEQFF. For the CDR3, the DNA is TGCGCCAGCAGTAGCGACAATGAGCAGTTCTTC.

This clone qualifies as medium-sized. The rearrangement joins TRBV28 to TRBJ2-2; 10 bases match TRBD2. This CDR3 is 16 amino acids long. V shed 4 bases, J shed 4 bases, and the junction held 6 bases outside the gene matches. The germline V gene has CDR1 MDHEN and CDR2 SYDVKM. CDR3 sequence (DNA): TGTGCCAGCAGTTCCGGGACTAGCGCAACCACCGGGGAGCTGTTTTTT. This encodes CASSSGTSATTGELFF.

Turning to this clone: The same CDR3 also results from other DNA sequences found in this sample. This chain uses TRBV18 with TRBJ2-5; D not certain. The V gene's germline CDR1 is KGHSH and CDR2 LQKENI. The CDR3 is 12 amino acids. Trimming removed 0 bases at V and 4 bases at J, with 3 bases between. The CDR3 here is CASSPPGETQYF. CDR3 coding DNA: TGTGCCAGCTCACCACCTGGAGAGACCCAGTACTTC. The entire variable domain, with the rest obtained from reference TRBV18 and TRBJ2-5, is as follows: NAGVMQNPRHLVRRRGQEARLRCSPMKGHSHVYWYRQLPEEGLKFMVYLQKENIIDESGMPKERFSAEFPKEGPSILRIQQVVRGDSAAYFCASSPPGETQYFGPGTRLLVL.

This sequence joins TRBV7-9 and TRBJ1-6, with 8 bases lining up with TRBD1. The V gene's germline CDR1 is SEHNR and CDR2 FQNEAQ (reference sequence). V trimming: 2 bases; J trimming: 14 bases; junction bases outside the gene matches: 8. There are 14 residues in the CDR3. The CDR3 DNA reads as TGTGCCAGCAGCTTAATCCAGGGGGCGGAGACCCTCCACTTT. Its protein is CASSLIQGAETLHF.

This clone was seen only once. The gene calls are TRBV5-1 and TRBJ1-6, with TRBD1 matching over 7 bases. Unmatched junction bases numbered 8, after V lost 6 bases and J lost 5 bases. The CDR3 has 15 amino acids. Germline V gene data show CDR1 as SGHRS and CDR2 as YFSETQ. The CDR3 sequence is CASTLRQGDNSPLHF. As DNA, the CDR3 is TGCGCCAGCACCCTTCGGCAGGGGGATAATTCACCCCTCCACTTT. The whole variable domain, filled in from reference TRBV5-1 and TRBJ1-6, reads KAGVTQTPRYLIKTRGQQVTLSCSPISGHRSVSWYQQTPGQGLQFLFEYFSETQRNKGNFPGRFSGRQFSNSRSEMNVSTLELGDSALYLCASTLRQGDNSPLHFGNGTRLTVT.

This chain links TRBV6-2 or TRBV6-3 with TRBJ2-1; D ambiguous. The germline gives CDR1 MNHEY, CDR2 SVGEGT. Deletions cut 0 bases from V and 4 bases from J, with 1 base between. The length of the CDR3 is 12 residues. CDR3: CASSYSYNEQFF. The CDR3 coding sequence is TGTGCCAGCAGTTACTCGTACAATGAGCAGTTCTTC.

The rearrangement links TRBV7-2 to TRBJ2-5; D remains unclear. The CDR3 runs to 11 residues. Germline CDR1 is SGHTA and CDR2 is FQGNSA. V lost 2 bases to trimming and J lost 2 bases, with 0 bases between them. The CDR3 DNA is TGTGCCAGCAGCTTACAAGAGACCCAGTACTTC. Encoded protein: CASSLQETQYF.

The chain is built from TRBV6-5 and TRBJ2-1; D is unresolved. V was pared by 8 bases and J by 6 bases, with 14 bases between. The CDR3 extends over 13 amino acids. From germline, CDR1 is MNHEY and CDR2 SVGAGI. The CDR3 region is CASRLPTGNEQFF. CDR3 DNA sequence: TGTGCCAGCCGGCTCCCCACGGGCAATGAGCAGTTCTTC.